These T cell receptor beta chains were read from a single sample in a study of CD4 T cells in relation to SARS-CoV-2 and coronaviruses. No antigens are known for them. The data were produced by immunoSEQ multiplex PCR, yet TCRdb's version contains in-frame clones alone and is incomplete. The table has 23,000 or so clones, roughly four fifths seen once. The specimen was CD4+ T cells from PBMCs, cultured in vitro. The receptor source for this set is a human donor in good health. Both conserved end residues are part of each CDR3. Fields, in order: D gene, V gene, J gene, CDR3 length, clone size, CDR3 protein, CDR3 DNA. The D gene is left open where the match is weak. Clone size is given for some rows only: seen once, a few or many times, or a class if the clone is expanded.

>-|TRBV3-1/TRBV3-2|TRBJ1-1|13|-
CASSQDLNTEAFF
TGTGCCAGCAGCCAAGACCTGAACACTGAAGCTTTCTTT
>TRBD1|TRBV6-6|TRBJ1-6|15|once
CASSSQTGVGSPLHF
TGTGCCAGCAGTTCCCAGACAGGGGTAGGTTCACCCCTCCACTTT
>-|TRBV9|TRBJ2-2|16|-
CASSVRSAGNTGELFF
TGTGCCAGCAGCGTACGCAGTGCCGGGAACACCGGGGAGCTGTTTTTT
>TRBD1|TRBV29-1|TRBJ1-5|13|-
CSVGDSPNQPQHF
TGCAGCGTGGGGGACAGCCCAAATCAGCCCCAGCATTTT
>-|TRBV23-1|TRBJ2-4|13|few
CASILIGRDIQYF
TGCGCCAGCATATTAATCGGACGGGACATTCAGTACTTC
>-|TRBV28|TRBJ2-5|15|-
CASGSNGGNQETQYF
TGTGCCAGCGGGAGTAATGGCGGAAACCAAGAGACCCAGTACTTC
>-|TRBV4-3|TRBJ1-2|13|-
CASSQFSYYGYTF
TGCGCCAGCAGCCAATTCAGTTACTATGGCTACACCTTC
>TRBD2|TRBV10-1|TRBJ2-7|16|-
CASSEVVAGGTYEQYF
TGCGCCAGCAGCGAGGTTGTTGCGGGGGGAACATACGAGCAGTACTTC
>-|TRBV5-1|TRBJ2-3|16|-
CASSHRSRGRTDTQYF
TGCGCCAGCAGCCATCGATCGCGGGGGCGCACAGATACGCAGTATTTT
>-|TRBV5-1|TRBJ2-7|15|-
CASSLVGGRGYEQYF
TGCGCCAGCAGCTTGGTAGGCGGCAGGGGCTACGAGCAGTACTTC
>-|TRBV5-4|TRBJ2-3|13|-
CASSLFSTDTQYF
TGTGCCAGCAGCTTATTTAGCACAGATACGCAGTATTTT
>TRBD1|TRBV6-5|TRBJ2-5|14|-
CASSRDRGHETQYF
TGTGCCAGCAGTCGTGACAGGGGGCACGAGACCCAGTACTTC
>-|TRBV25-1|TRBJ1-5|14|-
CASSREGDLRPQHF
TGTGCCAGCAGCAGGGAGGGTGACCTAAGACCCCAGCATTTT
>TRBD2|TRBV27|TRBJ2-7|14|-
CASSGLAGGYEQYF
TGTGCCAGCAGCGGACTAGCGGGAGGCTACGAGCAGTACTTC
>TRBD1|TRBV27|TRBJ1-2|14|few
CASKLTGGAYGYTF
TGTGCCAGCAAGTTGACAGGGGGTGCCTATGGCTACACCTTC
>TRBD2|TRBV19|TRBJ2-1|17|few
CASSIGSGRTYYNEQFF
TGTGCCAGTAGTATTGGGAGCGGGAGGACCTACTACAATGAGCAGTTCTTC
>TRBD1|TRBV10-3|TRBJ2-7|17|-
CAISESIGQGSSYEQYF
TGTGCCATCAGTGAGTCGATCGGACAGGGGAGCTCCTACGAGCAGTACTTC
>-|TRBV6-5|TRBJ1-2|14|-
CASSRRVGDYGYTF
TGTGCCAGCAGTCGCAGGGTCGGAGATTATGGCTACACCTTC
>TRBD1|TRBV4-3|TRBJ1-2|14|-
CASSPDRDSYGYTF
TGCGCCAGCAGCCCGGACAGGGATTCCTATGGCTACACCTTC
>TRBD1|TRBV6-2/TRBV6-3|TRBJ1-2|13|-
CASSIGTGNGYTF
TGTGCCAGCAGTATCGGGACAGGGAATGGCTACACCTTC
>TRBD1|TRBV19|TRBJ1-6|15|-
CASRDRASYNSPLHF
TGTGCCAGTCGGGACAGGGCGTCCTATAATTCACCCCTCCACTTT
>-|TRBV29-1|TRBJ2-5|12|-
CSVTTARETQYF
TGCAGCGTTACGACGGCCCGAGAGACCCAGTACTTC
>TRBD2|TRBV7-2|TRBJ2-3|16|-
CASSPTSGDRTDTQYF
TGTGCCAGCAGCCCTACTAGCGGGGATCGAACAGATACGCAGTATTTT
>-|TRBV6-2/TRBV6-3|TRBJ2-4|16|-
CASSSRVGGGKNIQYF
TGTGCCAGCAGTTCGCGTGTTGGAGGGGGCAAAAACATTCAGTACTTC
>TRBD2|TRBV7-2|TRBJ2-3|16|-
CASRKGGLANTDTQYF
TGTGCCAGCAGGAAAGGGGGACTAGCGAACACAGATACGCAGTATTTT
>-|TRBV19|TRBJ2-3|15|-
CASSLGETSTDTQYF
TGTGCCAGTAGTTTGGGGGAGACCAGCACAGATACGCAGTATTTT
>-|TRBV5-6|TRBJ2-7|16|few
CASTFSIREKTYEQYF
TGTGCCAGCACCTTCAGTATACGGGAGAAAACCTACGAGCAGTACTTC
>-|TRBV2|TRBJ2-1|18|-
CASSELTNLRTSDNEQFF
TGTGCCAGCAGTGAATTAACGAACCTGCGGACTTCCGACAATGAGCAGTTCTTC
>-|TRBV6-5|TRBJ2-5|13|-
CASRGGLMATQYF
TGTGCCAGCAGAGGAGGGCTAATGGCGACCCAGTACTTC
>-|TRBV7-2|TRBJ1-3|14|-
CASSPVLAGNTIYF
TGTGCCAGCAGCCCAGTTCTTGCTGGAAACACCATATATTTT
>TRBD1|TRBV5-1|TRBJ1-4|14|-
CASSLGQGDEKLFF
TGCGCCAGCAGCTTGGGACAGGGGGATGAAAAACTGTTTTTT
>-|TRBV10-3|TRBJ1-1|12|-
CAISESRQEAFF
TGTGCCATCAGTGAGTCGAGACAGGAAGCTTTCTTT
>TRBD1|TRBV19|TRBJ2-1|17|-
CASSIFSQGARHNEQFF
TGTGCCAGTAGTATTTTTTCACAGGGGGCGAGACACAATGAGCAGTTCTTC
>TRBD2|TRBV28|TRBJ2-5|17|-
CASTSGRASGSRETQYF
TGTGCCAGCACCTCCGGGAGGGCTAGCGGGAGTAGAGAGACCCAGTACTTC
>TRBD2|TRBV5-1|TRBJ2-7|16|-
CASSTRTSGIIDEQYF
TGCGCCAGCAGCACTCGGACTAGCGGGATCATCGACGAGCAGTACTTC
>TRBD2|TRBV28|TRBJ2-1|14|-
CASNPSGISGEQFF
TGTGCCAGCAACCCTAGCGGGATTTCAGGTGAGCAGTTCTTC
>TRBD1|TRBV6-6|TRBJ2-1|14|once
CASSQWTGGNEQFF
TGTGCCAGCAGTCAATGGACAGGGGGCAATGAGCAGTTCTTC
>-|TRBV5-8|TRBJ1-5|15|-
CASSLTRGGFWPQHF
TGTGCCAGCAGCTTGACTAGGGGCGGTTTTTGGCCCCAGCATTTT
>-|TRBV30|TRBJ2-6|17|few
CAWSVPGQDSGANVLTF
TGTGCCTGGAGTGTGCCGGGACAAGACTCTGGGGCCAACGTCCTGACTTTC
>TRBD1|TRBV27|TRBJ2-7|19|-
CASSRNTPTPGQGFGEQYF
TGTGCCAGCAGCCGAAATACCCCGACTCCGGGACAGGGATTTGGCGAGCAGTACTTC
>-|TRBV11-2|TRBJ2-3|12|-
CASSPPVGTQYF
TGTGCCAGCAGCCCACCCGTGGGGACGCAGTATTTT
>-|TRBV7-6|TRBJ2-1|15|-
CASSPSAKGANEQFF
TGTGCCAGCAGCCCGAGCGCTAAAGGGGCCAATGAGCAGTTCTTC
>TRBD1|TRBV2|TRBJ2-4|19|-
CASSKSGQEIRWAKNIQYF
TGTGCCAGCAGCAAATCGGGACAGGAAATCCGGTGGGCCAAAAACATTCAGTACTTC
>TRBD2|TRBV11-2|TRBJ2-5|12|once
CASSGGLAVKYF
TGTGCCAGCAGTGGAGGGCTAGCGGTTAAGTACTTC
>-|TRBV19|TRBJ1-2|14|-
CASSSQGIGYGYTF
TGTGCCAGTAGTAGTCAGGGCATTGGCTATGGCTACACCTTC
>-|TRBV9|TRBJ1-6|14|few
CASSGRDRDSPLHF
TGTGCCAGCAGCGGCCGGGACCGGGATTCACCCCTCCACTTT
>TRBD1|TRBV7-2|TRBJ1-1|14|-
CASSLTGGTTEAFF
TGTGCCAGCAGCTTGACAGGGGGGACCACTGAAGCTTTCTTT
>-|TRBV5-1|TRBJ2-1|12|few
CASSIIRGEQFF
TGCGCCAGCAGTATTATACGGGGTGAGCAGTTCTTC